The clone carrying this T cell receptor (beta chain) was observed a handful of times. Its target is unknown. This sample is drawn from a study of cytomegalovirus exposure and HLA in healthy donors. At the level of the study: Early release data held approximately 81 million unique TCRs from HLA-typed donors. Findings and caveats of the study: It was assumed in the presence/absence analyses that sequencing depth was roughly uniform across donors. In a later analysis, a genetic analysis reported fewer productive-TCR N-insertions in an Asian-associated ancestry cluster than the cohort average. Later genetic work tied a missense DCLRE1C variant to beta-chain V and J trimming.

PCR amplification relied on 60 Vbeta primers (plus 13 Jbeta primers). Assay used: immunoSEQ multiplex PCR; TCRdb lists only in-frame clones, some missing. Of 200,000 to 250,000 clones in the sample, approximately 82% were seen once. There are 14 residues in the CDR3. Trimming took 1 base from V and 3 from J, leaving 10 bases between them. Germline V lookup: CDR1 SGHVS, CDR2 FNYEAQ. The J gene is TRBJ2-7, the V gene TRBV7-6; D is uncertain. This clonotype was obtained from a man aged 18 to 29 in good health and CMV-seronegative. Sample: PBMCs. The CDR3 coding sequence is TGTGCCAGCAGCTTAGAGGCAGGTGGCTACGAGCAGTACTTC. Amino acid sequence: CASSLEAGGYEQYF.